This entry lists 2 T cell receptor beta chains sequenced from one sample in a study of cytomegalovirus exposure and HLA in healthy donors. The primer mix had 60 Vbeta and 13 Jbeta primers. Repertoires were generated with immunoSEQ multiplex PCR, while TCRdb's copy carries only in-frame clones and drops some. This table has 150,000 to 200,000 clones, roughly 85% appearing once. Sample: PBMCs. These receptors were collected from a man aged 35 to 55 in good health and CMV-seropositive.

The chain couples TRBV11-3 to TRBJ2-1; D unresolved. V was pared by 1 base and J by 8 bases, with 21 bases between. In germline, CDR1 is SGHNT, CDR2 YENEEA. This CDR3 region has 17 residues. The CDR3 is CASSLVRGLFLVDEQFF. The CDR3 DNA follows: TGTGCCAGCAGCTTAGTTAGAGGTCTATTCCTAGTCGATGAGCAGTTCTTC. The entire variable domain, with the rest obtained from reference TRBV11-3 and TRBJ2-1, is as follows: EAGVVQSPRYKIIEKKQPVAFWCNPISGHNTLYWYLQNLGQGPELLIRYENEEAVDDSQLPKDRFSAERLKGVDSTLKIQPAELGDSAVYLCASSLVRGLFLVDEQFFGPGTRLTVL.

The CDR3 reads CASSLTRGYTF. CDR3 nucleotide sequence: TGTGCCAGCAGCTTGACAAGAGGCTACACCTTC. The chain joins TRBV7-2 to TRBJ1-2; D unresolved. The CDR3 length is 11 residues. Per germline, CDR1 SGHTA and CDR2 FQGNSA. V shed 3 bases and J shed 8 bases, with 7 bases lying between them. Combining the CDR3 with reference TRBV7-2 and TRBJ1-2 gives the whole variable domain GAGVSQSPSNKVTEKGKDVELRCDPISGHTALYWYRQSLGQGLEFLIYFQGNSAPDKSGLPSDRFSAERTGGSVSTLTIQRTQQEDSAVYLCASSLTRGYTFGSGTRLTVV.